One and the same sample provided the 17 T cell receptor beta chains below, sequenced in a study of shared clonotypes between healthy human individuals. Repertoires were generated with immunoSEQ multiplex PCR, while TCRdb's copy carries only in-frame clones and drops some. The sample records 2 million to 2.5 million clones, about nine tenths being singletons. Material: naive CD4+ T cells from PBMCs. This sample's subset: CD45RA+ positively selected. Receptors were obtained from a young man in good health. Some clones in this sample may be carry-over from other donors' samples.

This rearrangement joins TRBV27 to TRBJ2-7; D gene uncertain. The length of the CDR3 is 15 residues. V dropped 6 bases and J dropped 5 bases, with 20 bases sitting between them. Germline loops: CDR1 MNHEY, CDR2 SMNVEV (reference sequence). CDR3 amino acids: CASSPRAGSVNEQYF. The DNA of the CDR3 is TGTGCCAGCAGCCCTAGAGCCGGTTCGGTCAACGAGCAGTACTTC.

The rearrangement joins TRBV19 to TRBJ2-3; 10 nucleotides agree with TRBD1. The V gene end was trimmed by 3 bases and the J gene end by 3 bases; junction bases not matched to a gene: 9. Germline V gene sequence: CDR1 LNHDA, CDR2 SQIVND (reference sequence). This CDR3 has 17 residues. Here the CDR3 reads CASSIPPGQGRTDTQYF. The DNA for the CDR3 is TGTGCCAGTAGTATCCCTCCGGGACAGGGGAGGACAGATACGCAGTATTTT.

The V and J genes are TRBV27 and TRBJ2-3; 10 bases are shared with TRBD2. The V segment lost 8 bases and the J segment 0 bases; nucleotides outside the gene matches: 5. Germline-derived CDR1 and CDR2 are MNHEY and SMNVEV (reference sequence). The CDR3 sequence is 15 residues long. The CDR3 is CASSTAGGSTDTQYF. The CDR3 DNA sequence: TGTGCCAGCTCCACAGCGGGGGGGAGCACAGATACGCAGTATTTT.

This chain uses TRBV10-3 with TRBJ2-1; 9 bases agree with TRBD2. Unmatched junction bases numbered 10, after V lost 4 bases and J lost 0 bases. Germline values: CDR1 ENHRY, CDR2 SYGVKD. This CDR3 is built from 18 residues. The DNA for the CDR3 is TGTGCCATCAGTGCAGCTAGCGGGATTATGAGCTCCTACAATGAGCAGTTCTTC. Protein sequence: CAISAASGIMSSYNEQFF.

The chain couples TRBV28 to TRBJ1-2, with 9 nucleotides matching TRBD1. Germline assignment: CDR1 MDHEN and CDR2 SYDVKM. There are 16 residues in the CDR3. The V segment lost 8 bases and the J segment 7 bases; nucleotides outside the gene matches: 17. The chain's CDR3 is CASFHRADRGAGGYTF. CDR3 DNA sequence: TGTGCCAGCTTCCACCGGGCCGACAGGGGGGCAGGTGGCTACACCTTC.

The chain joins TRBV18 to TRBJ1-5; possibly TRBD1 for D (5 bases). Germline assignment: CDR1 KGHSH and CDR2 LQKENI. V gave up 3 bases and J gave up 1 base, with 16 bases separating them. This CDR3 is 17 amino acids long. In nucleotides, the CDR3 is TGTGCCAGCTCACCGGCCGGGGGGGGGTTGAGCAATCAGCCCCAGCATTTT. It translates to CASSPAGGGLSNQPQHF.

V usage is TRBV5-1 and J usage is TRBJ2-1; the D is unclear. This CDR3 has 15 amino acids. Trimming pared 0 bases from V and 2 bases from J, leaving 9 bases between. Per germline, CDR1 SGHRS and CDR2 YFSETQ. The CDR3 sequence: CASSLGDQAYNEQFF. The CDR3 region has the DNA TGCGCCAGCAGCTTGGGAGACCAGGCCTACAATGAGCAGTTCTTC.

The rearrangement uses TRBV5-1 and TRBJ1-4; no clear D gene. CDR3 size: 13 residues. V lost 0 bases to trimming and J lost 7 bases, with 7 bases between them. The V gene's germline CDR1 is SGHRS and CDR2 YFSETQ. The CDR3 DNA is TGCGCCAGCAGCTTGGAGGCAGCTGAAAAACTGTTTTTT. Translating gives CASSLEAAEKLFF.

V gene TRBV5-1 combines with J gene TRBJ2-1; 14 nucleotides line up with TRBD2. The V gene end was trimmed by 4 bases and the J gene end by 0 bases; junction bases not matched to a gene: 3. This CDR3 is built from 17 residues. Germline loops: CDR1 SGHRS, CDR2 YFSETQ. Written as DNA, the CDR3 is TGCGCCAGCAGCACGGGACTAGCGGGAGTCTCCTACAATGAGCAGTTCTTC. It yields the protein CASSTGLAGVSYNEQFF.

The chain combines TRBV7-9 with TRBJ2-1, with 10 positions matching TRBD2. The CDR3 covers 19 residues. CDR1 is SEHNR and CDR2 is FQNEAQ in the germline V gene (reference sequence). The V and J ends lost 1 base and 0 bases, in that order; junction bases with no gene match: 9. The CDR3 sequence: CASSLGFLVAGGSYNEQFF. The DNA for the CDR3 is TGTGCCAGCAGCTTAGGTTTTCTCGTAGCGGGAGGCTCCTACAATGAGCAGTTCTTC.

This clone was picked up a small number of times. The rearrangement uses TRBV6-1 and TRBJ1-1, with D uncertain. This CDR3 has 15 residues. CDR1 and CDR2 (germline): MNHNS, SASEGT. Trimming took off 4 bases at V and 3 bases at J, with 15 bases between the two ends. The CDR3 DNA reads TGTGCCAGCAGTGCCAGTTCTCATTCGGACACTGAAGCTTTCTTT. Protein: CASSASSHSDTEAFF.

This chain joins TRBV4-2 and TRBJ2-4, with 11 bases identical to TRBD2. The CDR3 is made up of 16 amino acids. The V gene end was trimmed by 5 bases and the J gene end by 10 bases; junction bases not matched to a gene: 13. The germline gives CDR1 LGHNA, CDR2 YNFKEQ. CDR3 region: CASSVRLAGRGMIQYF. The CDR3 coding sequence is TGTGCCAGCAGCGTTCGACTAGCGGGGAGGGGAATGATTCAGTACTTC.

On this clone itself: Other DNA sequences in the same sample also yield this CDR3. CDR3 in amino acids: CASSITGGNQPQHF. The CDR3 DNA reads as TGTGCCAGCAGTATTACAGGGGGCAATCAGCCCCAGCATTTT. The gene calls are TRBV28 and TRBJ1-5; 7 bases map to TRBD1. Per germline, CDR1 MDHEN and CDR2 SYDVKM. The CDR3 contains 14 residues. V lost 5 bases and J lost 2; bases outside the gene matches: 3.

This chain joins TRBV5-1 and TRBJ2-4, with D maybe TRBD2 (6 bases). CDR1 is SGHRS, CDR2 YFSETQ, per germline. Trimming pared 0 bases from V and 7 bases from J, leaving 14 bases between. This CDR3 has 15 residues. The CDR3 region has the DNA TGCGCCAGCAGCTTGGCGGGGGACGCTGGGAACATTCAGTACTTC. It yields the protein CASSLAGDAGNIQYF.

V and J are TRBV11-3 and TRBJ2-1; no reliable D call. This CDR3 spans 18 amino acids. Trimming shortened V by 0 bases and J by 1 base, and 16 bases separated the two germline ends. From germline, CDR1 is SGHNT and CDR2 YENEEA. The CDR3 DNA is TGTGCCAGCAGCTTAGATACCCCGCAAGATAGTTCCTACAATGAGCAGTTCTTC. This codes for CASSLDTPQDSSYNEQFF. Looking up the rest from reference TRBV11-3 and TRBJ2-1 gives the full variable domain: EAGVVQSPRYKIIEKKQPVAFWCNPISGHNTLYWYLQNLGQGPELLIRYENEEAVDDSQLPKDRFSAERLKGVDSTLKIQPAELGDSAVYLCASSLDTPQDSSYNEQFFGPGTRLTVL.

In this sample, this clone turned up once. The rearrangement links TRBV5-1 to TRBJ1-5; a possible D gene is TRBD1 (5 bases). The germline V gene has CDR1 SGHRS and CDR2 YFSETQ. The length of the CDR3 is 15 residues. Trimming stripped 0 bases from V and 7 bases from J, with 14 bases between. The chain's CDR3 is CASSLDGGTEQPQHF. As DNA, the CDR3 is TGCGCCAGCAGCTTGGATGGGGGGACGGAGCAGCCCCAGCATTTT.

V usage is TRBV6-1 and J usage is TRBJ2-7, with D perhaps TRBD1 (5 bases). The CDR3 sequence is 14 residues long. Germline lookup yields CDR1 MNHNS and CDR2 SASEGT. The V gene lost 0 bases and the J gene lost 7 bases, with 13 bases spanning the gap. The CDR3 here is CASSEAGRVWEQYF. As DNA, the CDR3 is TGTGCCAGCAGTGAAGCGGGCAGGGTATGGGAGCAGTACTTC.